The rows below give T cell receptor beta chains drawn from one sample of a study of blood T cell repertoires in COVID-19. Using immunoSEQ multiplex PCR, the repertoire was profiled, and TCRdb retains in-frame clones only, with some absent. The sample has 27,000 or so clones; about 91% are singletons. Material for sequencing was peripheral blood. The receptors derive from a human donor with active COVID-19. The donor label of this sample is uncertain. CDR3s leave out the opening cysteine and the closing phenylalanine or tryptophan. D genes are given only for firm matches.

j_call v_call d_call cdr3_aa
TRBJ1-5 TRBV27 NA ASSPVYYSNQPQH
TRBJ2-1 TRBV19 TRBD1 ATARDRRTVSYNEQF
TRBJ2-7 TRBV20-1 TRBD1 SAGTGWEQY
TRBJ1-2 TRBV5-6 NA ASSWTALSGYT
TRBJ2-1 TRBV7-9 NA ASSQGQFNEQF
TRBJ2-1 TRBV29-1 TRBD1 SVWTGDSYNEQF
TRBJ1-5 TRBV29-1 NA SVVGTGSNQPQH
TRBJ2-3 TRBV6-2/TRBV6-3 NA ASSEQGPDTQY
TRBJ2-7 TRBV5-4 NA ASSSLLTPYEQY
TRBJ1-5 TRBV28 TRBD1 ASSLFGGTGRNQPQH
TRBJ2-7 TRBV12-3/TRBV12-4 TRBD2 ASRISGTYEQY
TRBJ1-4 TRBV11-2 NA ASSRRLGGGNEKLF
TRBJ2-7 TRBV24-1 NA ATSDLRGHPYEQY
TRBJ1-2 TRBV6-2/TRBV6-3 NA ASSQALAVVS
TRBJ2-7 TRBV6-2/TRBV6-3 TRBD1 ASSPDRGGLYEQY
TRBJ2-5 TRBV27 NA ASSLRFRRLQETQY
TRBJ2-5 TRBV12-3/TRBV12-4 NA ASSLEVEPQY
TRBJ1-1 TRBV6-2/TRBV6-3 NA ASSYSGRVGTEAF
TRBJ2-7 TRBV5-1 TRBD2 ASSLLAGGRYEQY
TRBJ2-2 TRBV29-1 TRBD2 SVGGRGELF
TRBJ2-6 TRBV7-6 NA ASSLVGGVGSGANVLT
TRBJ2-3 TRBV6-1 TRBD2 ASSELAGAGDTQY
TRBJ1-1 TRBV5-1 NA ASSLGIGGHADTEAF
TRBJ2-5 TRBV4-3 TRBD2 ASSQETSGRGYQETQY
TRBJ2-4 TRBV5-4 TRBD1 ASSRGQGNKNIQY
TRBJ2-1 TRBV10-3 NA AISEGGEQF
TRBJ2-7 TRBV30 TRBD1 AWSGPLDRGYEQY
TRBJ1-5 TRBV6-1 TRBD1 ASSERTGGYSNQPQH
TRBJ2-5 TRBV5-4 NA ASSLDRETQY
TRBJ2-3 TRBV10-3 TRBD2 AISRSGGAGDTQY
TRBJ2-7 TRBV2 TRBD1 ASSKDRGSAYEQY
TRBJ1-1 TRBV3-1/TRBV3-2 TRBD1 ASSEMTGGAAEAF
TRBJ1-1 TRBV9 NA ASSVLAGWTTEAF
TRBJ1-2 TRBV28 NA ASMIGGKGYT
TRBJ2-5 TRBV9 NA ASSTTGETQY
TRBJ2-5 TRBV27 TRBD1 ASSRTGGGETQY
TRBJ2-2 TRBV19 NA ASIALPDTGELF
TRBJ2-1 TRBV27 TRBD2 ASSPPSGNEQF
TRBJ2-7 TRBV20-1 NA SASIEFGQY
TRBJ1-1 TRBV5-1 NA ASRSTGNTEAF
TRBJ1-6 TRBV6-4 TRBD1 ASSESTGYPSPLH
TRBJ2-3 TRBV7-2 NA ASSLDGADTQY
TRBJ2-3 TRBV7-2 TRBD2 ASSPRELAGGPRTDTQY
TRBJ1-1 TRBV3-1/TRBV3-2 TRBD1 ASSQSGGTTEAF
TRBJ1-4 TRBV6-5 NA ASTRTNEKLF
TRBJ2-5 TRBV29-1 NA SVADSLETQY
TRBJ2-4 TRBV5-4 TRBD2 ASSLATSGGIQY
TRBJ2-1 TRBV5-1 TRBD2 ASSLDLAAGGRGEQF
TRBJ2-7 TRBV9 NA ASSVEQGGNYEQY
TRBJ1-1 TRBV20-1 TRBD1 SAGQGSGAF
TRBJ2-5 TRBV3-1/TRBV3-2 TRBD2 ASSRTSRETQY
TRBJ2-2 TRBV9 TRBD2 ASSFGLAGNTGELF
TRBJ2-4 TRBV18 NA ASSPPSGSKNIQY
TRBJ1-1 TRBV6-5 NA ASSSTAMNTEAF
TRBJ1-1 TRBV7-3 TRBD1 ASSSGQGVPEAF
TRBJ2-7 TRBV29-1 TRBD1 SVGTGAGEQY
TRBJ1-2 TRBV7-2 TRBD1 ASSLWTGDPGYT